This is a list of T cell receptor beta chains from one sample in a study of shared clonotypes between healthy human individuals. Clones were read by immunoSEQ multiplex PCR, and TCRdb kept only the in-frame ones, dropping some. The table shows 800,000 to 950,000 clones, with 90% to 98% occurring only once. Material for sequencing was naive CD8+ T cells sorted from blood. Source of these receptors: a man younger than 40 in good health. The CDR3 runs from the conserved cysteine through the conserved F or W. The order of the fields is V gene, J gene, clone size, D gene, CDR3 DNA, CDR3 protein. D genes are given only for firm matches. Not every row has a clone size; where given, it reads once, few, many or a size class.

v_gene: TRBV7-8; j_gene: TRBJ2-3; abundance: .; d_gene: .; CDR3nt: TGTGCCAGCAGACCCTTCCCCTGGAGTCGACACACAGATACGCAGTATTTT; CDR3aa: CASRPFPWSRHTDTQYF
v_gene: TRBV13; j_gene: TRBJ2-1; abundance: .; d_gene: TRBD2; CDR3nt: TGTGCCAGCAGCTCTATAGCGGGAGATACCTACAATGAGCAGTTCTTC; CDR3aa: CASSSIAGDTYNEQFF
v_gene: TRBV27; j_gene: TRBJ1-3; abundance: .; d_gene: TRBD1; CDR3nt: TGTGCCAGCAGTCCCAGGGGGTTCGGAAACACCATATATTTT; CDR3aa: CASSPRGFGNTIYF
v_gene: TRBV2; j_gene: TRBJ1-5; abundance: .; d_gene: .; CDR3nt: TGTGCCTGCAAGGCCAGCAATCAGCCCCAGCATTTT; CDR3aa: CACKASNQPQHF
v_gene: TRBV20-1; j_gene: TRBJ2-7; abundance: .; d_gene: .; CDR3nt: TGCAGTGCTCGGGTAGGATACGAGCAGTACTTC; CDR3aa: CSARVGYEQYF
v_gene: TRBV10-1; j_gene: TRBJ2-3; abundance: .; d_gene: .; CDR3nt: TGCGCCAGCGGAACGGGAGTAGGCACAGATACGCAGTATTTT; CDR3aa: CASGTGVGTDTQYF
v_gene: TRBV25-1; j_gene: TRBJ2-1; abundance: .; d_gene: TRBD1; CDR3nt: TGTGCCAGCAGTGGCAGGGGGCGCATCTATTCGGACAATGAGCAGTTCTTC; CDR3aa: CASSGRGRIYSDNEQFF
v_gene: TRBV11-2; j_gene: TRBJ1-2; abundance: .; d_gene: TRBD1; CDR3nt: TGTGCCAGCAGCAACGAGGGACAGATCGATGGCTACACCTTC; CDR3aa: CASSNEGQIDGYTF
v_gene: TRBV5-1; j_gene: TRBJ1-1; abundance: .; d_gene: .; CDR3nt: TGCGCCAGCAGGCCACCCGCCACGGAGACGGACACTGAAGCTTTCTTT; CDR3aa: CASRPPATETDTEAFF
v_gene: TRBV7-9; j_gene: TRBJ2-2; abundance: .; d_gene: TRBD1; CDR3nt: TGTGCCAGCAGCTCGGGGGGACAGGGGCCAACCGGGGAGCTGTTTTTT; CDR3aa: CASSSGGQGPTGELFF
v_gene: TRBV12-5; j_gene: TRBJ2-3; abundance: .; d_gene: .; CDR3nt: TGTGCTAGTGGTTTGGACTTGACTGGGATTGGCACAGATACGCAGTATTTT; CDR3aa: CASGLDLTGIGTDTQYF
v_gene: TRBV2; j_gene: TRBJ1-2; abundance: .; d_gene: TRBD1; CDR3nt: TGTGCCAGCAGCCAAGGACAGGTGGGCTATGGCTACACCTTC; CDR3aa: CASSQGQVGYGYTF
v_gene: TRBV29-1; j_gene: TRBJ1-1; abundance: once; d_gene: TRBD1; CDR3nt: TGCAGCGAGGGGACAGGGGGCACTGAAGCTTTCTTT; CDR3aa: CSEGTGGTEAFF
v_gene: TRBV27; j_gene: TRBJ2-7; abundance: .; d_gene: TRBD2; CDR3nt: TGTGCCAGCAGTTTATCGGGCGGGGGAACCTACGAGCAGTACTTC; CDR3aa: CASSLSGGGTYEQYF
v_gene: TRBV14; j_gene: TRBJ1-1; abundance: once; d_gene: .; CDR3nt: TGTGCCAGCAGCCAGGGGGACGGGGGAGGTGATCTGATTTGGACTGAAGCTTTCTTT; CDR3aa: CASSQGDGGGDLIWTEAFF
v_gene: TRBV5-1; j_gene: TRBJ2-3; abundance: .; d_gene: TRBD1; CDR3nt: TGCGCCAGCAGCTCAACCTCCGGGACAGGGAACACAGATACGCAGTATTTT; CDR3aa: CASSSTSGTGNTDTQYF
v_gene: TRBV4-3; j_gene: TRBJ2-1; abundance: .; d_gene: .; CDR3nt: TGCGCCAGCAGCCAAGCGGAGGGTAATGAGCAGTTCTTC; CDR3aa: CASSQAEGNEQFF
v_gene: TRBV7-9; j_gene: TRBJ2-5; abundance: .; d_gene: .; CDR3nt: TGTGCCAGCAGCTCAACGGAGGTAGCCGGGGAGACCCAGTACTTC; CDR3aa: CASSSTEVAGETQYF
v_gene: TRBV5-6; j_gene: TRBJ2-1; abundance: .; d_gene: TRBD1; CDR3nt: TGTGCCAGCAGCTCCCGGGACAGGACTTACAATGAGCAGTTCTTC; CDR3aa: CASSSRDRTYNEQFF
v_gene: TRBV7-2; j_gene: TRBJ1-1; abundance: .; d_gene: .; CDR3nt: TGTGCCAGCAGTATCGGCGGGCCTGAAGCTTTCTTT; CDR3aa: CASSIGGPEAFF
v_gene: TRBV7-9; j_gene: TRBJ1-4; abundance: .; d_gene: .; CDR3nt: TGTGCCAGCAGCCCAGCAGAGGGAACCATCAATGAAAAACTGTTTTTT; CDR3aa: CASSPAEGTINEKLFF
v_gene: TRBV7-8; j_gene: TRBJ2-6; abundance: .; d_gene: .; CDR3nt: TGTGCCTTAAAAACGCGGGACCGAAGCTCTGGGGCCAACGTCCTGACTTTC; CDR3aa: CALKTRDRSSGANVLTF
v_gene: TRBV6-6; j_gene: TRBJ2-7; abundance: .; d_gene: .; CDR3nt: TGTGCCAGCAGTTACGCTCCCCCTGGGTCCTACGAGCAGTACTTC; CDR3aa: CASSYAPPGSYEQYF
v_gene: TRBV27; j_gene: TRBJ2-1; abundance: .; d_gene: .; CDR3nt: TGTGCCAGCAGTTTTGGTGGGGGTGAGCAGTTCTTC; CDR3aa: CASSFGGGEQFF
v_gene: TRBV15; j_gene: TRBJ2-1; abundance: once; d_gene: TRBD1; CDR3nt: TGTGCCACCAGCGGGACAGGGATTAGAAGGAATGAGCAGTTCTTC; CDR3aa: CATSGTGIRRNEQFF
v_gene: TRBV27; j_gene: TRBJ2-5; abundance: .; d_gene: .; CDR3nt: TGTGCCAGCAGTCTGACAGATACTATGGAGACCCAGTACTTC; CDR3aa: CASSLTDTMETQYF
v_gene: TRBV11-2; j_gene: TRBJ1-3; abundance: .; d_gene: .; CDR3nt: TGTGCCAGCAGCTTAGGGGGGTCTGGAAACACCATATATTTT; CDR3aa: CASSLGGSGNTIYF
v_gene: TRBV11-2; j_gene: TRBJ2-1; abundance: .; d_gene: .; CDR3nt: TGTGCCAGCAGCTCGACTAGAAGTAGGCATGAGCAGTTCTTC; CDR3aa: CASSSTRSRHEQFF
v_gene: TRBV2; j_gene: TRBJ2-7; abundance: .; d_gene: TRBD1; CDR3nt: TGTGCCAGCAGTATGGGACAGGCCTACGAGCAGTACTTC; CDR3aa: CASSMGQAYEQYF
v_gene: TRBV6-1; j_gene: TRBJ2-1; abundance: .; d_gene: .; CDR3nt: TGTGCCGGAGGGACTCTCCACAATGAGCAGTTCTTC; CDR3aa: CAGGTLHNEQFF
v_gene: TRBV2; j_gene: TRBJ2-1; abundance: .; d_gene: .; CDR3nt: TGTGCCAGCAGAGAGGACAGCCTCAATGAGCAGTTCTTC; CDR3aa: CASREDSLNEQFF
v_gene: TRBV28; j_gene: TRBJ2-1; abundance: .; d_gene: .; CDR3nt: TGTGCCAGCAGTTTAAGGGGGTCGGGACCCTACAATGAGCAGTTCTTC; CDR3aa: CASSLRGSGPYNEQFF
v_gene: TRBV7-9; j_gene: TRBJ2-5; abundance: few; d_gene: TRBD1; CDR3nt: TGTGCCAGCAGCTCCTACCTCCCGGACAGGGATTCCGAGACCCAGTACTTC; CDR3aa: CASSSYLPDRDSETQYF
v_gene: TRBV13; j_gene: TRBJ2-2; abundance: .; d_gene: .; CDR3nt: TGTGCCAGCAGCTTATTATCGAGCGCCGGGGAGCTGTTTTTT; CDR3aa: CASSLLSSAGELFF
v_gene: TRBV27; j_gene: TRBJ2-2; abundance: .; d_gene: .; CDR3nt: TGTGCCAGCAGTCCTACGCCGGGGGCCAACACCGGGGAGCTGTTTTTT; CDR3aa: CASSPTPGANTGELFF
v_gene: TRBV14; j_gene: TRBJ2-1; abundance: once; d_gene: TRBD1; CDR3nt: TGTGCCAGCAGCCAGAGGGGGCATGAGCAGTTCTTC; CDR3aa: CASSQRGHEQFF
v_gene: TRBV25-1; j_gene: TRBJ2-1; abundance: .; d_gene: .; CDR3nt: TGTGCCAGCAGTGGCCTAGGGGGTAAGCAGTTCTTC; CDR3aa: CASSGLGGKQFF
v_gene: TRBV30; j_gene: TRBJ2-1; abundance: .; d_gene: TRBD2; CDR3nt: TGTGCCTGGTCAACCGGGACTAGCGCTTACAATGAGCAGTTCTTC; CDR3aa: CAWSTGTSAYNEQFF
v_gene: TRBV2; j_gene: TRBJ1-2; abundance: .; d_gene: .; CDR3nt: TGTGCCAGCAGTGAAACAACCAGAACGCGAAGCATTAACTATGGCTACACCTTC; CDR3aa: CASSETTRTRSINYGYTF
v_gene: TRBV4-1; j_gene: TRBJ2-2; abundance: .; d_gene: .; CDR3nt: TGCGCCAGCAGCCAAGATGGGCGGATTACCGGGGAGCTGTTTTTT; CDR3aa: CASSQDGRITGELFF
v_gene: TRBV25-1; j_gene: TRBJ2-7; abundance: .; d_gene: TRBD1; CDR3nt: TGTGCCAGCAGTGAACTAAGGACAGGGGCCTACGAGCAGTACTTC; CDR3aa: CASSELRTGAYEQYF
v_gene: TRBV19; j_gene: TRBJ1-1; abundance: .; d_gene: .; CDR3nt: TGTGCCAGTAGTCCTCCGGGGAACACTGAAGCTTTCTTT; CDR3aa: CASSPPGNTEAFF
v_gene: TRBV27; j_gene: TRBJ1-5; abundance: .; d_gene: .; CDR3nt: TGTGCCAGCAGTTTCTGGTCCCGGGGTAGGGAAAATCAGCCCCAGCATTTT; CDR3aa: CASSFWSRGRENQPQHF
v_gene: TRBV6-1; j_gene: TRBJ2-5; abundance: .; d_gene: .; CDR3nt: TGTGCCAGCAATCGGGGAGAGACCCAGTACTTC; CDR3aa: CASNRGETQYF
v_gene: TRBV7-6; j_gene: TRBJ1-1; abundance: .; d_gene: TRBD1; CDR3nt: TGTGCCAGCAGCTTAGCAGGGGGCGAAGCTTTCTTT; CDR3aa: CASSLAGGEAFF
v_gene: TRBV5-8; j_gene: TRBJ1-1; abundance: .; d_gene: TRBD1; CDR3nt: TGTGCCAGCAGCTCGACGGGACAGGGAAGCACTGAAGCTTTCTTT; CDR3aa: CASSSTGQGSTEAFF
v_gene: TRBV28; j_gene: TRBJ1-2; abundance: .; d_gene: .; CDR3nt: TGTGCCAGCGGGAATGGGGGTAACTATGGCTACACCTTC; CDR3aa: CASGNGGNYGYTF
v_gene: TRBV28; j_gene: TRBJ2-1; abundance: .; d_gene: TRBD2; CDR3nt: TGTGCCAGTGGGACTATGGCCGTCGATGAGCAGTTCTTC; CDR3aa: CASGTMAVDEQFF
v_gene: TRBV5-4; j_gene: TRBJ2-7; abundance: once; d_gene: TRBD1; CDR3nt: TGTGCCAGCAGACCGACAGGGGGCGAGCAGTACTTC; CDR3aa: CASRPTGGEQYF